The 27 T cell receptor beta chains below all came from one sample that was sequenced in a study of T cell responses to AZD1222 COVID-19 vaccine. The assay was immunoSEQ multiplex PCR, and TCRdb's table has in-frame clones only and misses some. The table lists some 130,000 clones, over 90% of them singletons. Sequences were derived from peripheral blood, sampled on day 0 of AZD1222 vaccination. The receptor set was obtained from an adult in good health.

The J gene is TRBJ1-2, the V gene TRBV7-2; D uncertain. The CDR3 consists of 15 residues. V was pared by 5 bases and J by 3 bases, with 16 bases between. In germline, CDR1 is SGHTA, CDR2 FQGNSA. The CDR3 DNA is TGTGCCAGCAGCCCCCTGGTATTTGGAGACTATGGCTACACCTTC. Its protein is CASSPLVFGDYGYTF.

This chain uses TRBV6-5 with TRBJ1-1; D unclear. Germline CDR1 MNHEY, CDR2 SVGAGI. This CDR3 has 14 amino acids. V was shortened by 8 bases and J by 5 bases, with 18 bases between the two germline ends. Written as DNA, the CDR3 is TGTGCCAGCGCAAAACCGGGCCTGAGGACTGAAGCTTTCTTT. This gives the protein CASAKPGLRTEAFF.

The V call is TRBV27, the J call TRBJ2-3; maybe TRBD1 (6 bases). Trimming removed 3 bases from V and 1 base from J, with 11 bases in between. The CDR3 has 15 residues. Germline V gene data show CDR1 as MNHEY and CDR2 as SMNVEV (reference sequence). CDR3: CASSLYRAGTDTQYF. Written as DNA, the CDR3 is TGTGCCAGCAGTTTGTACAGGGCCGGCACAGATACGCAGTATTTT.

J is TRBJ1-1 and V is TRBV3-1 (or the pseudogene TRBV3-2), with D maybe TRBD1 (6 bases). Germline CDR1 is LGHDT and CDR2 is YNNKEL (reference sequence). V was shortened by 4 bases and J by 3 bases, with 15 bases between the two germline ends. CDR3 length: 15 residues. The CDR3 protein is CASSLQGWQDTEAFF. CDR3 DNA sequence: TGTGCCAGCAGCCTACAGGGATGGCAGGACACTGAAGCTTTCTTT.

The DNA of the CDR3 is TGTGCCAGCAGCAAACCAGGACAGGTCTCACCCCTCCACTTT. Amino acid sequence: CASSKPGQVSPLHF. J is TRBJ1-6 and V is TRBV21-1; TRBD1 is the table's D call, not checked against the DNA. TRBV21-1 is a listed pseudogene. The CDR3 is 14 amino acids.

The CDR3 nucleotides read TGCGCCAGCAGCTTGGACGGCTACGAGCAGTACTTC. It codes for CASSLDGYEQYF. The V call is TRBV5-1, the J call TRBJ2-7; D remains ambiguous. V dropped 0 bases and J dropped 3 bases, with 4 bases sitting between them. Germline values: CDR1 SGHRS, CDR2 YFSETQ. CDR3 size: 12 residues.

This clone occurred once. The chain combines TRBV5-1 with TRBJ2-5, with D unresolved. V lost 0 bases to trimming and J lost 5 bases, with 8 bases between them. CDR1 and CDR2 (germline): SGHRS, YFSETQ. The CDR3 runs to 13 residues. DNA of the CDR3: TGCGCCAGCAGCTTGGATTGGTCGGAGACCCAGTACTTC. The encoded protein is CASSLDWSETQYF.

This sequence joins TRBV5-1 and TRBJ2-4, with 12 positions matching TRBD2. Germline V lookup: CDR1 SGHRS, CDR2 YFSETQ. V shed 3 bases and J 8 bases; nucleotides not matched to a gene: 6. The CDR3 totals 15 residues. The CDR3 DNA sequence: TGCGCCAGCAGCTCAATGACTAGCGGGGGTGACATTCAGTACTTC. Its protein is CASSSMTSGGDIQYF.

J is TRBJ2-5 and V is TRBV2; D possibly corresponds to TRBD1 (6 bases). Germline assignment: CDR1 SNHLY and CDR2 FYNNEI. V lost 6 bases and J 5 bases, leaving 13 bases between the germline ends. This CDR3 is built from 13 residues. The CDR3 loop reads CASRGAGWETQYF. The CDR3 bases are TGTGCCAGCAGGGGGGCGGGTTGGGAGACCCAGTACTTC.

The chain links TRBV5-1 to TRBJ2-4; 8 bases match TRBD1. J was trimmed by 5 bases and V by 4 bases; bases with no gene match: 8. Germline CDR1 and CDR2: SGHRS and YFSETQ. This CDR3 spans 15 amino acids. DNA of the CDR3: TGCGCCAGCAGCGTTGGTCCGGGACAGGAAAACATTCAGTACTTC. Translating gives CASSVGPGQENIQYF.

The chain is built from TRBV30 and TRBJ1-6; perhaps TRBD1 as D (5 bases). From germline, CDR1 is GTSNPN and CDR2 SVGIG (reference sequence). V was shortened by 7 bases and J by 7 bases, with 14 bases between the two germline ends. This CDR3 contains 13 residues. The CDR3, as DNA: TGTGCCTTTTCCGGGACTGGGAATTCACCCCTCCACTTT. Its translation: CAFSGTGNSPLHF.

The chain is built from TRBV3-1 (or the pseudogene TRBV3-2) and TRBJ2-5; no definite D call. The CDR3 is made up of 16 amino acids. Between the trimmed V and J ends, which lost 2 bases and 5 bases, there was a span of 18 bases. Germline V gives CDR1 LGHDT, CDR2 YNNKEL (reference sequence). The CDR3 DNA reads TGTGCCAGCAGCCAAAGTACCTCTAACAATCCGGAGACCCAGTACTTC. This codes for CASSQSTSNNPETQYF.

The V and J genes are TRBV6-6 and TRBJ2-6; TRBD2 might be the D (5 bases). From germline, CDR1 is MNHNY and CDR2 SVGAGI (reference sequence). V lost 10 bases and J 2 bases, leaving 15 bases between the germline ends. CDR3 size: 15 residues. The CDR3 region is CATSGALAGANVLTF. CDR3 coding DNA: TGTGCCACCAGCGGTGCGTTGGCTGGGGCCAACGTCCTGACTTTC.

The chain couples TRBV19 to TRBJ1-2, with TRBD1 identical over 10 bases. Germline values: CDR1 LNHDA, CDR2 SQIVND (reference sequence). The length of the CDR3 is 15 residues. V lost 5 bases, J lost 3 bases, and 6 bases stayed unmatched. Here the CDR3 reads CASSPGTGVYYGYTF. The CDR3 region has the DNA TGTGCCAGTAGTCCCGGGACAGGGGTATACTATGGCTACACCTTC.

The chain is built from TRBV27 and TRBJ1-2; 7 nucleotides align to TRBD1. Germline CDR1 reads MNHEY; CDR2 reads SMNVEV (reference sequence). V lost 7 bases to trimming and J lost 1 base; unmatched junction nucleotides: 9. This CDR3 region has 15 residues. DNA of the CDR3: TGTGCCAGCACTCGGCTAGGGGGCGATAACTATGGCTACACCTTC. Translating gives CASTRLGGDNYGYTF.

The J gene is TRBJ1-1, the V gene TRBV5-4; D unresolved. This CDR3 is 13 amino acids long. Germline assignment: CDR1 SGHNT and CDR2 YYREEE (reference sequence). V dropped 3 bases and J dropped 0 bases, with 6 bases sitting between them. The CDR3 protein is CASSSIMNTEAFF. Written as DNA, the CDR3 is TGTGCCAGCAGCTCTATCATGAACACTGAAGCTTTCTTT. The complete variable domain, with remaining parts taken from reference TRBV5-4 and TRBJ1-1, reads ETGVTQSPTHLIKTRGQQVTLRCSSQSGHNTVSWYQQALGQGPQFIFQYYREEENGRGNFPPRFSGLQFPNYSSELNVNALELDDSALYLCASSSIMNTEAFFGQGTRLTVV.

V and J are TRBV19 and TRBJ1-1; TRBD1 aligns across 7 bases. In germline, CDR1 is LNHDA, CDR2 SQIVND (reference sequence). Unmatched junction bases numbered 11, after V lost 7 bases and J lost 0 bases. The CDR3 contains 16 residues. DNA of the CDR3: TGTGCCAGTATCTCATCCCCGGGACAGCTGAACACTGAAGCTTTCTTT. Its protein is CASISSPGQLNTEAFF.

The chain recombines TRBV5-1 with TRBJ1-1; possibly TRBD1 for D (5 bases). This CDR3 has 15 amino acids. The V and J ends lost 0 bases and 5 bases respectively, with 14 bases between them. Germline V CDR1 and CDR2: SGHRS, YFSETQ. CDR3 DNA: TGCGCCAGCAGCTTGGGTCAGGGTGGAGGTACTGAAGCTTTCTTT. Residues: CASSLGQGGGTEAFF. Complete variable domain (other parts from reference TRBV5-1 and TRBJ1-1): KAGVTQTPRYLIKTRGQQVTLSCSPISGHRSVSWYQQTPGQGLQFLFEYFSETQRNKGNFPGRFSGRQFSNSRSEMNVSTLELGDSALYLCASSLGQGGGTEAFFGQGTRLTVV.

The chain uses TRBV25-1 and TRBJ2-1; 8 bases map to TRBD1. This CDR3 is 14 amino acids long. The germline CDR1 and CDR2 sequences are MGHDK and SYGVNS. V was clipped by 7 bases and J by 9 bases; unmatched bases: 11. CDR3 sequence: CASTSGTGAVEQFF. In DNA, the CDR3 is TGTGCCAGCACCTCCGGGACAGGTGCCGTTGAGCAGTTCTTC.

This sequence joins TRBV6-2 or TRBV6-3 and TRBJ1-1; tentatively, D is TRBD1 (6 bases). Germline assignment: CDR1 MNHEY and CDR2 SVGEGT. The CDR3 loop spans 14 amino acids. V lost 2 bases to trimming and J lost 1 base, with 8 bases between them. CDR3 protein: CASSYRGGNTEAFF. For the CDR3, the DNA is TGTGCCAGCAGTTACAGAGGGGGGAACACTGAAGCTTTCTTT.

The V and J genes are TRBV5-1 and TRBJ2-1; D unclear. The CDR3 is 15 amino acids. The ends were cut back, 2 bases at V and 0 bases at J, with 9 bases in the middle. Germline V gives CDR1 SGHRS, CDR2 YFSETQ. CDR3 in amino acids: CASSLGQASYNEQFF. The CDR3 DNA reads TGCGCCAGCAGCTTAGGTCAAGCCTCCTACAATGAGCAGTTCTTC. The full variable domain, with the rest looked up from reference TRBV5-1 and TRBJ2-1, is KAGVTQTPRYLIKTRGQQVTLSCSPISGHRSVSWYQQTPGQGLQFLFEYFSETQRNKGNFPGRFSGRQFSNSRSEMNVSTLELGDSALYLCASSLGQASYNEQFFGPGTRLTVL.

This rearrangement joins TRBV7-6 to TRBJ2-3; TRBD2 is a possible D gene (5 bases). Germline CDR1 reads SGHVS; CDR2 reads FNYEAQ. Trimming stripped 2 bases from V and 4 bases from J, with 13 bases between. CDR3 length: 15 amino acids. The CDR3 spells CASSLSPAAADTQYF. DNA of the CDR3: TGTGCCAGCAGCTTATCCCCGGCAGCGGCAGATACGCAGTATTTT.

As to this clone: Mismatch with germline at one junction end may stem from a read error. The gene calls are TRBV6-1 and TRBJ1-2; D uncertain. CDR1 MNHNS and CDR2 SASEGT come from the germline V gene. There are 13 residues in the CDR3. This CDR3 is CASSEGPLSRYAF. DNA for the CDR3: TGTGCCAGCAGTGAAGGGCCCCTTTCGCGCTACGCCTTC.

The V and J genes are TRBV11-2 and TRBJ2-7; TRBD1 agrees at 12 bases. CDR1 is SGHAT, CDR2 FQNNGV, per germline. The CDR3 has 11 residues. This CDR3 reads CASSSGQGAMV. Here the CDR3 DNA reads TGTGCCAGCAGCTCGGGACAGGGGGCCATGGTG.

This chain links TRBV9 with TRBJ1-4; TRBD1 might be the D (5 bases). CDR1 SGDLS and CDR2 YYNGEE come from the germline V gene. The CDR3 is 14 amino acids. The V end lost 3 bases, the J end lost 3 bases, and 9 bases lay between the germline ends. CDR3 loop: CASSEGSSNEKLFF. The CDR3 DNA reads TGTGCCAGCAGCGAGGGGTCCTCTAATGAAAAACTGTTTTTT.

The chain has TRBV19 and TRBJ1-5; 8 positions match TRBD1. The CDR3 totals 14 residues. Germline CDR1 and CDR2: LNHDA and SQIVND (reference sequence). With V trimmed by 7 bases and J by 6 bases, 8 bases remained unmatched. The CDR3: CASTSTGAGQPQHF. CDR3 DNA sequence: TGTGCCAGTACCTCGACAGGGGCCGGTCAGCCCCAGCATTTT.

J is TRBJ1-6 and V is TRBV13, with D tentatively TRBD1 (6 bases). The CDR3 has 16 amino acids. V lost 5 bases to trimming and J lost 8 bases, with 19 bases between them. Germline values: CDR1 PRHDT, CDR2 FYEKMQ (reference sequence). CDR3: CASSQRDKGRDSPLHF. The CDR3, as DNA: TGTGCCAGCAGCCAGCGGGACAAAGGTCGCGATTCACCCCTCCACTTT.